This T cell receptor beta chain was sequenced for a study of vaccination and CD4 T cells after COVID-19. The wider study: Sampling that followed vaccination took place a median around 71 days after dose two, within a range of 14 to 241. Study-wide results and caveats: There was no significant change from 21 to 38 median reactive clonotypes. Spike mono-reactive clones accounted for 304 of the 307 vaccine-specific clones found in convalescent patients.

Sequencing of the DNA from cultured CD4+ T cells was carried out with the Oncomine TCR Beta short-read assay. MiXCR, applied by TCRdb to the PCR reads, yields one record per CDR3 protein. The data show around 15,000 distinct CDR3 sequences, about two fifths seen once. Treatment denoted: roughly 10-day PBMC culture with coronavirus spike peptide pools or control peptides (ViraFEST assay). This clonotype counts as medium-sized. Its antigen is not identified. This material consisted of CD4+ T cells from blood, cultured in vitro, taken after SARS-CoV-2 vaccination. This TCR was recovered from a human donor who had recovered from COVID-19.

The CDR3 nucleotides are TGTGCCAGCAGTAGGAGAGAAGAACGCGCAGATACGCAGTATTTT. This encodes CASSRREERADTQYF. The J gene is TRBJ2-3, the V gene TRBV6-2 or TRBV6-3; no reliable D call. CDR3 size: 15 residues. The germline CDR1 and CDR2 sequences are MNHEY and SVGEGT. Trimming shortened V by 5 bases and J by 4 bases, and 16 bases separated the two germline ends.